One sample yielded the 26 T cell receptor beta chains listed below, sequenced in a study of Ad26.COV2.S vaccination and SARS-CoV-2 variants. Indicated treatment: roughly 19 received Ad26.COV2.S at low or high dose, single or two shots; a few received placebo; per-sample allocation not given. The samples were gathered on day 63 after the first injection of vaccine or placebo. Measured with immunoSEQ multiplex PCR; TCRdb has only the in-frame clones, and not every one. The table shows some 640,000 clones, with approximately 88% occurring only once. The material sequenced was peripheral blood, taken in a trial of Ad26.COV2.S vaccine versus placebo. The receptors stem from a person aged 18 to 59 who received the Ad26.COV2.S COVID-19 vaccine or a placebo.

The CDR3 is CASSTLPTYTQYF. The CDR3 DNA is TGTGCCAGCAGCACCCTCCCCACCTATACGCAGTATTTT. The chain combines TRBV6-4 with TRBJ2-3, with D uncertain. The germline V gene encodes CDR1 MRHNA and CDR2 SNTAGT. The CDR3 loop spans 13 amino acids. Trimming removed 6 bases from V and 7 bases from J, with 14 bases in between.

The rearrangement joins TRBV6-2 or TRBV6-3 to TRBJ2-1; 10 nucleotides match TRBD2. Looked up from germline, CDR1 is MNHEY and CDR2 is SVGEGT. This CDR3 is built from 15 residues. The J segment lost 4 bases and the V segment lost 5 bases, leaving 5 bases of the junction unmatched. The CDR3: CASSQAGGRYNEQFF. The DNA for the CDR3 is TGTGCCAGCAGTCAAGCGGGGGGGCGATACAATGAGCAGTTCTTC.

The chain employs TRBV7-9 and TRBJ2-2; D is unclear. In germline, CDR1 is SEHNR, CDR2 FQNEAQ (reference sequence). The CDR3 covers 15 residues. V was shortened by 2 bases and J by 0 bases, with 7 bases between the two germline ends. CDR3 in amino acids: CASSLYGPNTGELFF. The CDR3 bases are TGTGCCAGCAGCTTATACGGGCCGAACACCGGGGAGCTGTTTTTT.

The chain links TRBV2 to TRBJ2-3; possibly TRBD2 for D (5 bases). CDR1 and CDR2 (germline): SNHLY, FYNNEI. This CDR3 spans 14 amino acids. Trimming took 6 bases from V and 3 from J, leaving 13 bases between them. The chain's CDR3 is CASRDFPGTDTQYF. The DNA for the CDR3 is TGTGCCAGCAGAGACTTTCCGGGGACAGATACGCAGTATTTT.

This chain connects TRBV30 to TRBJ1-2; tentative D call: TRBD1 (5 bases). Trimming stripped 0 bases from V and 5 bases from J, with 10 bases between. This CDR3 contains 13 residues. The germline gives CDR1 GTSNPN, CDR2 SVGIG (reference sequence). The CDR3 reads CAWSVKGRYGYTF. CDR3 nucleotide sequence: TGTGCCTGGAGTGTAAAGGGGAGGTATGGCTACACCTTC.

The chain has TRBV2 and TRBJ2-1, with TRBD1 identical over 9 bases. The CDR3 contains 14 residues. J was trimmed by 2 bases and V by 6 bases; bases with no gene match: 2. The germline CDR1 and CDR2 sequences are SNHLY and FYNNEI. The CDR3 DNA sequence: TGTGCCAGCAGCGGGACAGGGACCTACAATGAGCAGTTCTTC. Its translation is CASSGTGTYNEQFF.

This chain joins TRBV18 and TRBJ2-7; 9 bases line up with TRBD1. CDR3 length: 18 residues. Germline CDR1 and CDR2: KGHSH and LQKENI. Trimming took 0 bases from V and 2 from J; bases not matched to a gene: 11. CDR3 in DNA: TGTGCCAGCTCACCACCAGGACAGGGGACCGGGGAACCCTACGAGCAGTACTTC. Translated: CASSPPGQGTGEPYEQYF. The full variable domain, with the rest looked up from reference TRBV18 and TRBJ2-7, is NAGVMQNPRHLVRRRGQEARLRCSPMKGHSHVYWYRQLPEEGLKFMVYLQKENIIDESGMPKERFSAEFPKEGPSILRIQQVVRGDSAAYFCASSPPGQGTGEPYEQYFGPGTRLTVT.

The chain recombines TRBV13 with TRBJ2-1, with TRBD1 matching 8 bases. V lost 7 bases and J lost 0; bases outside the gene matches: 11. Germline V gives CDR1 PRHDT, CDR2 FYEKMQ (reference sequence). CDR3 length equals 17 residues. The CDR3: CASIFSQGAGSYNEQFF. CDR3 DNA sequence: TGTGCCAGCATCTTTTCCCAGGGGGCCGGCTCCTACAATGAGCAGTTCTTC.

The chain uses TRBV24-1 and TRBJ1-1; D is possibly TRBD1 (5 bases). This CDR3 is 14 amino acids long. CDR1 KGHDR and CDR2 SFDVKD come from the germline V gene. V was clipped by 1 base and J by 5 bases, with 10 bases between them. CDR3 in amino acids: CATSDLPGGTEAFF. CDR3 nucleotide sequence: TGTGCCACCAGTGATTTACCCGGGGGGACTGAAGCTTTCTTT.

V and J are TRBV3-1 (or the pseudogene TRBV3-2) and TRBJ2-7, with 7 positions matching TRBD1. The germline gives CDR1 LGHDT, CDR2 YNNKEL (reference sequence). CDR3 length equals 14 residues. V was pared by 4 bases and J by 2 bases, with 5 bases of the junction left unmatched. CDR3 in amino acids: CASSPNDRAYEQYF. CDR3 bases: TGTGCCAGCAGCCCAAATGACAGGGCCTACGAGCAGTACTTC.

The chain recombines TRBV2 with TRBJ2-7; possibly TRBD2 for D (7 bases). Trimming left V 6 bases short and J 3 bases short, with 24 bases between. The germline CDR1 and CDR2 sequences are SNHLY and FYNNEI. CDR3 size: 17 residues. The CDR3 coding sequence is TGTGCCAGCAGGGCCCGCCCGGGGGGCGGGGGCCTCTACGAGCAGTACTTC. Translation: CASRARPGGGGLYEQYF.

This clone was counted once. This sequence joins TRBV7-9 and TRBJ1-6; unclear D gene. V lost 2 bases, J lost 5 bases, and 7 bases lay in between. Germline V gene data show CDR1 as SEHNR and CDR2 as FQNEAQ (reference sequence). CDR3 length: 14 amino acids. CDR3 protein: CASSLLQNNSPLHF. The CDR3 DNA is TGTGCCAGCAGCTTATTGCAGAATAATTCACCCCTCCACTTT.

This chain links TRBV18 with TRBJ1-2; perhaps TRBD1 as D (5 bases). Trimming cost V 5 bases and J 4 bases, with 20 bases left between them. The CDR3 runs 16 residues. Germline V CDR1 and CDR2: KGHSH, LQKENI. The CDR3 region has the DNA TGTGCCAGCTCAGGGGCGGGGCAGACAACCCTCTATGGCTACACCTTC. It is translated as CASSGAGQTTLYGYTF.

This chain links TRBV6-5 with TRBJ2-2; D not certain. Germline values: CDR1 MNHEY, CDR2 SVGAGI. This CDR3 is 12 amino acids long. Trimming pared 10 bases from V and 4 bases from J, leaving 10 bases between. The CDR3 DNA is TGTGCCACCAGAAAGGGCACCGGGGAGCTGTTTTTT. Translation: CATRKGTGELFF.

This sequence joins TRBV7-3 and TRBJ2-3; 9 positions agree with TRBD2. The germline CDR1 and CDR2 sequences are SGHTA and FQGTGA. The CDR3 has 16 amino acids. V dropped 0 bases and J dropped 2; count of bases not matched to a gene: 3. The CDR3 nucleotides read TGTGCCAGCAGCTTAACGCTAGCGGGGACCACAGATACGCAGTATTTT. It yields the protein CASSLTLAGTTDTQYF.

The CDR3 nucleotides read TGTGCCAGCAGTGCGGACAGGGGGCCCTACAATGAGCAGTTCTTC. It encodes CASSADRGPYNEQFF. J is TRBJ2-1 and V is TRBV27, with 11 bases matching TRBD1. Looked up from germline, CDR1 is MNHEY and CDR2 is SMNVEV (reference sequence). Trimming removed 5 bases from V and 2 bases from J; junction bases left unmatched: 2. The CDR3 is 15 amino acids.

The V call is TRBV10-2, the J call TRBJ2-2; 8 nucleotides line up with TRBD1. The CDR3 is 15 amino acids. V shed 5 bases, J shed 3 bases, and the junction held 5 bases outside the gene matches. Germline CDR1 and CDR2: WSHSY and SAAADI. The CDR3 loop is CASSLVQGDTGELFF. CDR3 nucleotide sequence: TGCGCCAGCAGTTTAGTACAGGGGGACACCGGGGAGCTGTTTTTT.

The V gene is TRBV18, the J gene TRBJ1-4; TRBD1 aligns across 8 bases. The junction had 8 bases not matched to a gene; V was cut back by 3 bases and J by 8 bases. The CDR3 totals 15 residues. CDR1 and CDR2 from the germline V gene are KGHSH and LQKENI. CDR3 sequence (DNA): TGTGCCAGCTCACCGGTCGGACAGGGATTGGAAAAACTGTTTTTT. The encoded protein is CASSPVGQGLEKLFF.

Only one count was recorded for this clone. The chain employs TRBV6-5 and TRBJ2-7; 7 bases line up with TRBD2. Losses at the gene ends were 7 bases for V and 1 base for J; bases not matched to a gene: 4. The CDR3 sequence is 13 residues long. Germline CDR1 MNHEY, CDR2 SVGAGI. The CDR3 DNA is TGTGCCAGCACGGCTAGCGGTTCCTACGAGCAGTACTTC. This codes for CASTASGSYEQYF.

The chain carries TRBV7-2 and TRBJ2-2; D not resolved. V was trimmed by 6 bases and J by 5 bases, leaving 10 bases between them. The CDR3 length is 13 residues. Germline CDR1 SGHTA, CDR2 FQGNSA. DNA for the CDR3: TGTGCCAGCAGTTACTGGGTTACCGGGGAGCTGTTTTTT. It yields the protein CASSYWVTGELFF.

V and J are TRBV29-1 and TRBJ1-5; tentative D call: TRBD1 (6 bases). The CDR3 totals 13 residues. V was trimmed by 7 bases and J by 6 bases, leaving 16 bases between them. Germline V gives CDR1 SQVTM, CDR2 ANQGSEA. The CDR3 here is CSALQGFGQPQHF. Written as DNA, the CDR3 is TGCAGCGCTTTACAGGGCTTCGGTCAGCCCCAGCATTTT.

This clone was counted between two and nine times. The chain couples TRBV2 to TRBJ2-2, with 9 bases fitting TRBD1. Germline trimming cut 3 bases from V and 6 bases from J; bases unmatched to any gene: 8. CDR3 length: 16 residues. CDR1 is SNHLY, CDR2 FYNNEI, per germline. Here the CDR3 DNA reads TGTGCCAGCAGTGACCCGGGACAGGGATGGGCCGGGGAGCTGTTTTTT. It specifies CASSDPGQGWAGELFF. Using reference TRBV2 and TRBJ2-2 for the parts outside the CDR3, the full variable domain is EPEVTQTPSHQVTQMGQEVILRCVPISNHLYFYWYRQILGQKVEFLVSFYNNEISEKSEIFDDQFSVERPDGSNFTLKIRSTKLEDSAMYFCASSDPGQGWAGELFFGEGSRLTVL.

The chain combines TRBV7-9 with TRBJ2-7; D gene ambiguous. Germline V CDR1 and CDR2: SEHNR, FQNEAQ (reference sequence). The ends were cut back, 5 bases at V and 3 bases at J, with 17 bases in the middle. The CDR3 is 15 amino acids. This CDR3 is CASSPPSDGIYEQYF. The CDR3 region has the DNA TGTGCCAGCAGCCCTCCCTCCGACGGAATCTACGAGCAGTACTTC.

V usage is TRBV5-1 and J usage is TRBJ1-1; D not resolved. V was trimmed by 3 bases and J by 2 bases, leaving 8 bases between them. Germline CDR1 is SGHRS and CDR2 is YFSETQ. The CDR3 sequence is 13 residues long. The CDR3 sequence: CASSYGRNTEAFF. The CDR3 DNA reads TGCGCCAGCAGCTACGGACGAAACACTGAAGCTTTCTTT.

The chain recombines TRBV30 with TRBJ1-4; 7 positions agree with TRBD1. The length of the CDR3 is 14 residues. Per the germline V gene, CDR1 is GTSNPN and CDR2 is SVGIG (reference sequence). V was pared by 4 bases and J by 4 bases, with 6 bases of the junction left unmatched. In nucleotides, the CDR3 is TGTGCCTGGAACCAGGGGGTGCTTAATGAAAAACTGTTTTTT. This codes for CAWNQGVLNEKLFF.

The CDR3 region is CASRGVNTEAFF. The DNA for the CDR3 is TGTGCCAGTAGAGGAGTGAACACTGAAGCTTTCTTT. This chain uses TRBV19 with TRBJ1-1; D is unresolved. V dropped 6 bases and J dropped 0 bases, with 5 bases sitting between them. The CDR3 runs 12 residues. The germline gives CDR1 LNHDA, CDR2 SQIVND (reference sequence).